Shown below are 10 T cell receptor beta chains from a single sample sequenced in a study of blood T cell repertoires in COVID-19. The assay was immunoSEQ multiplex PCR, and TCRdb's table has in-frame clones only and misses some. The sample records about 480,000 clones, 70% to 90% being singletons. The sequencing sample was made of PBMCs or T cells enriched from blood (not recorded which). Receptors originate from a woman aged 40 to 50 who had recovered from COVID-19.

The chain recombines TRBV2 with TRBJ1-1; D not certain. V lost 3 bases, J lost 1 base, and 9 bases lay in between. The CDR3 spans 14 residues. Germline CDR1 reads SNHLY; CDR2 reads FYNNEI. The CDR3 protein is CASSDVAGNTEAFF. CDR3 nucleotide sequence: TGTGCCAGCAGTGACGTGGCAGGGAACACTGAAGCTTTCTTT.

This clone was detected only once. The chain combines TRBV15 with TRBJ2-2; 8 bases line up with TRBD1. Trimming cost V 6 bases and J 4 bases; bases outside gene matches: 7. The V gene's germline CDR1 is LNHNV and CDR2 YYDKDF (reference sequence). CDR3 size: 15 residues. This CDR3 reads CATRAPGGRTGELFF. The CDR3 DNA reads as TGTGCCACCAGAGCGCCAGGGGGCCGCACCGGGGAGCTGTTTTTT. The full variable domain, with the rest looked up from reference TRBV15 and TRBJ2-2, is DAMVIQNPRYQVTQFGKPVTLSCSQTLNHNVMYWYQQKSSQAPKLLFHYYDKDFNNEADTPDNFQSRRPNTSFCFLDIRSPGLGDTAMYLCATRAPGGRTGELFFGEGSRLTVL.

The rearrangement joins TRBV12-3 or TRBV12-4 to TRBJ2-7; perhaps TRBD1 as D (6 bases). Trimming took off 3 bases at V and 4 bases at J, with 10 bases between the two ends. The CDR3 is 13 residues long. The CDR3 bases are TGTGCCAGCAGTTTCAGGGGTGGGTACGAGCAGTACTTC. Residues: CASSFRGGYEQYF.

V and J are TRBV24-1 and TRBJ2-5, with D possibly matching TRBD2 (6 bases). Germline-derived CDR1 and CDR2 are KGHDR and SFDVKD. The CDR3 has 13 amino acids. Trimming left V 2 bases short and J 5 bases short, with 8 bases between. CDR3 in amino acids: CATSDSGVETQYF. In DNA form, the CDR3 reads TGTGCCACCAGTGATTCGGGGGTGGAGACCCAGTACTTC.

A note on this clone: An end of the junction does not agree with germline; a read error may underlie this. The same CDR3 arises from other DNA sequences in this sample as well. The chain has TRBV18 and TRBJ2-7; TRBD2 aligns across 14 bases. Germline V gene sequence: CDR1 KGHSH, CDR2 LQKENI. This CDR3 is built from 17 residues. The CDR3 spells CASSPLTSGRVTYEQYF. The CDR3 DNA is TGTGCCAGCTCACCATTGACTAGCGGGAGGGTTACCTACGAGCAATACTTC.

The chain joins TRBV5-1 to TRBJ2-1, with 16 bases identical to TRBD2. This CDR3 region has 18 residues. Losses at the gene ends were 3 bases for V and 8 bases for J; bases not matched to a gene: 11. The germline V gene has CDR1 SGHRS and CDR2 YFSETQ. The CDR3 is CASSSRPGTSGRGDEQFF. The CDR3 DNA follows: TGCGCCAGCAGCTCCAGACCCGGGACTAGCGGGAGGGGCGATGAGCAGTTCTTC.

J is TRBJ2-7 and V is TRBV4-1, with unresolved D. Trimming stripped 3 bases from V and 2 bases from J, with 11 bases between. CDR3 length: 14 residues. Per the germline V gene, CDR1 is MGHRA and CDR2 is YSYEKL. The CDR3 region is CASSQLRVAYEQYF. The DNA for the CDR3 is TGCGCCAGCAGCCAGCTACGGGTCGCCTACGAGCAGTACTTC.

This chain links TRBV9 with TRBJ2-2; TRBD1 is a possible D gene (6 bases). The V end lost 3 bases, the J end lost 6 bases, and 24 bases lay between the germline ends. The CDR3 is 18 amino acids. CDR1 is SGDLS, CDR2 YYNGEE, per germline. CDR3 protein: CASSAPLSMGALPGELFF. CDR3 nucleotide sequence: TGTGCCAGCAGCGCCCCACTTTCGATGGGGGCTTTGCCCGGGGAGCTGTTTTTT.

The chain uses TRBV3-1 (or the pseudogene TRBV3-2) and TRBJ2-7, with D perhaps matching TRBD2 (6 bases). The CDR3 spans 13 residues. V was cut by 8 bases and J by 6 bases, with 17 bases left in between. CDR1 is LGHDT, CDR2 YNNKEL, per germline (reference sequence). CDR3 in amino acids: CASGEVGVGEQYF. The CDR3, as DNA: TGTGCCAGCGGGGAGGTGGGCGTTGGCGAGCAGTACTTC.

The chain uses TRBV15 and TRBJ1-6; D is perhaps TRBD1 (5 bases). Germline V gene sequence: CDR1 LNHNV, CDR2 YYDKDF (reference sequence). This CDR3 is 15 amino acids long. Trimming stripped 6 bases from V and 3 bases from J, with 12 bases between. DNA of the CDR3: TGTGCCACCAGTGGGGCTTATGACTATAATTCACCCCTCCACTTT. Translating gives CATSGAYDYNSPLHF.